The TCR beta chain described here comes from a study of cytomegalovirus exposure and HLA in healthy donors. This clone was counted once. What it binds is unknown. Germline CDR1 LNHDA, CDR2 SQIVND (reference sequence). V was cut by 2 bases and J by 7 bases, with 18 bases left in between. This CDR3 has 16 amino acids. Study results and limitations: In an earlier analysis, about 87% or about 30%: the productive usage of most TCR beta V segments.

The PCR was carried out with 60 Vbeta primers and 13 Jbeta primers. Assay used: immunoSEQ multiplex PCR; TCRdb lists only in-frame clones, some missing. The table includes some 130,000 clones, around nine tenths detected once. The sequence was collected from a woman under 40 in good health and CMV-seronegative. The chain uses TRBV19 and TRBJ1-5, with D possibly matching TRBD1 (5 bases). The sequencing input was PBMCs. In DNA form, the CDR3 reads TGTGCCAGTAGTATAACGGGGGGTCAGGGACGGCAGCCCCAGCATTTT. Translation: CASSITGGQGRQPQHF. Full variable domain (rest looked up from reference TRBV19 and TRBJ1-5): DGGITQSPKYLFRKEGQNVTLSCEQNLNHDAMYWYRQDPGQGLRLIYYSQIVNDFQKGDIAEGYSVSREKKESFPLTVTSAQKNPTAFYLCASSITGGQGRQPQHFGDGTRLSIL.